This T cell receptor beta chain was sequenced during a study of blood T cells in healthy people across ages. This clonotype was picked up one time. Sample-barcoded 5' priming and a J-beta primer mix drove a second PCR of 7 to 11 cycles. TCRdb reprocessed the 5' RACE reads via MiXCR and lists one record per CDR3 protein. The sample lists some 640,000 distinct CDR3 sequences; 45% to 50% were seen once. The V gene's germline CDR1 is DFQATT and CDR2 SNEGSKA (reference sequence). V lost 6 bases to trimming and J lost 3 bases; unmatched junction nucleotides: 8. The CDR3 runs to 14 residues. The material sequenced was blood. The TCR was taken from an older woman in good health. The chain uses TRBV20-1 and TRBJ2-7; 10 bases are a match to TRBD1. The CDR3 DNA sequence: TGCAGTGCCGTCCCGGGACAGGGGATCTACGAGCAGTACTTC. Encoded protein: CSAVPGQGIYEQYF.